This entry concerns a single T cell receptor (beta chain). Antigen specificity is unknown. The data derive from a study of cytomegalovirus exposure and HLA in healthy donors. Study background: Most genotyped donors, 65% to 85% of around 370, had Caucasian-associated genetic ancestry.

Study outcomes and limitations: Some V segments, TRBV6-2 and TRBV6-3 among them, were indistinguishable and were therefore excluded. Analysis was performed later, and it showed HLA-associated TCR beta chains to be more clonally expanded than equally common others.

PCR amplification relied on 60 Vbeta primers (plus 13 Jbeta primers). Produced via immunoSEQ multiplex PCR; TCRdb's table is partial and in-frame only. The data contain fewer than 200,000 clones, 71% of them singletons. CDR1 is SGHDN and CDR2 is FVKESK in the germline V gene. The CDR3 contains 16 residues. Between the trimmed V and J ends, which lost 0 bases and 2 bases, there was a span of 13 bases. The sequenced material came from PBMCs. V is TRBV14 and J is TRBJ1-1, with D possibly matching TRBD1 (6 bases). The receptor comes from a girl under 18 in good health and CMV-seronegative. As DNA, the CDR3 is TGTGCCAGCAGCCAAGATCCGGGACAAGCAAACACTGAAGCTTTCTTT. Protein: CASSQDPGQANTEAFF.